The 4 T cell receptor beta chains presented below share a single source sample, sequenced in a study of T cell clonotyping in hematopoietic cell transplantation. TCRdb's table, derived via immunoSEQ multiplex PCR, lists solely in-frame clones and lacks some. The repertoire has fewer than 100,000 clones, approximately 95% of them found once; the top ten carry around 1.5%. Regarding time point: recipient sample about 28 days before transplant, after cytoreduction. The material was peripheral blood mononuclear cells, obtained before stem cell transplant. The receptor set was obtained from a woman aged 45-59 years with acute myeloid leukemia. Some clones in this sample may be carry-over from other donors' samples.

The chain combines TRBV28 with TRBJ1-1; D gene unclear. Trimming removed 1 base at V and 3 bases at J, with 12 bases between. CDR3 size: 15 residues. In germline, CDR1 is MDHEN, CDR2 SYDVKM. The CDR3: CASSLFGRRDTEAFF. The CDR3 DNA sequence: TGTGCCAGCAGTTTATTTGGCCGGAGGGACACTGAAGCTTTCTTT.

The rearrangement joins TRBV27 to TRBJ2-3, with 9 bases identical to TRBD1. Per germline, CDR1 MNHEY and CDR2 SMNVEV (reference sequence). Trimming removed 5 bases from V and 5 bases from J; junction bases left unmatched: 2. The CDR3 runs to 13 residues. The CDR3 spells CASSHRGQDTQYF. The CDR3 DNA follows: TGTGCCAGCAGTCACAGGGGGCAAGATACGCAGTATTTT.

The chain employs TRBV19 and TRBJ2-1; D remains ambiguous. The CDR3 runs to 13 residues. With 0 bases removed from V and 12 bases from J, the gap between germline ends came to 12 bases. In germline, CDR1 is LNHDA, CDR2 SQIVND (reference sequence). As DNA, the CDR3 is TGTGCCAGTAGTATAGACCTAGGTGGTTGGCAGTTCTTC. The encoded protein is CASSIDLGGWQFF. Using reference TRBV19 and TRBJ2-1 for the parts outside the CDR3, the full variable domain is DGGITQSPKYLFRKEGQNVTLSCEQNLNHDAMYWYRQDPGQGLRLIYYSQIVNDFQKGDIAEGYSVSREKKESFPLTVTSAQKNPTAFYLCASSIDLGGWQFFGPGTRLTVL.

The rearrangement uses TRBV4-1 and TRBJ1-1, with 8 bases identical to TRBD1. CDR3 length: 16 amino acids. Trimming took 0 bases from V and 1 from J; bases not matched to a gene: 4. The germline gives CDR1 MGHRA, CDR2 YSYEKL. This CDR3 is CASSQDRDRWNTEAFF. The CDR3 DNA follows: TGCGCCAGCAGCCAAGATAGGGACAGGTGGAACACTGAAGCTTTCTTT.